The 18 T cell receptor beta chains presented below share a single source sample, sequenced in a study of blood T cell repertoires in COVID-19. The assay was immunoSEQ multiplex PCR, and TCRdb's table has in-frame clones only and misses some. The profile shows some 320,000 clones, around 87% of them singletons. The sequenced material came from PBMCs or T cells enriched from blood (not recorded which). Receptors originate from a woman younger than 45 who had recovered from COVID-19.

This clone was observed a single time. CDR3 coding DNA: TGCGCCAGCAGCTTGGCGGGACAGAGCTCCTACAATGAGCAGTTCTTC. It specifies CASSLAGQSSYNEQFF. The chain is built from TRBV5-1 and TRBJ2-1, with 7 bases identical to TRBD1. This CDR3 spans 16 amino acids. J was trimmed by 0 bases and V by 0 bases; bases with no gene match: 3. CDR1 SGHRS and CDR2 YFSETQ come from the germline V gene. The complete variable domain, with remaining parts taken from reference TRBV5-1 and TRBJ2-1, reads KAGVTQTPRYLIKTRGQQVTLSCSPISGHRSVSWYQQTPGQGLQFLFEYFSETQRNKGNFPGRFSGRQFSNSRSEMNVSTLELGDSALYLCASSLAGQSSYNEQFFGPGTRLTVL.

The gene calls are TRBV20-1 and TRBJ1-2; 7 bases align to TRBD1. In germline, CDR1 is DFQATT, CDR2 SNEGSKA (reference sequence). The CDR3 has 13 residues. Trimming took 3 bases from V and 7 from J; bases not matched to a gene: 8. CDR3: CSASTGTVLGYTF. The CDR3 region has the DNA TGCAGTGCTAGTACCGGGACAGTCCTTGGCTACACCTTC.

The V gene is TRBV5-6, the J gene TRBJ1-2; 8 positions match TRBD1. Trimming removed 4 bases from V and 8 bases from J; junction bases left unmatched: 13. The CDR3 runs 15 residues. Germline V gene lookup returns CDR1 SGHDT and CDR2 YYEEEE. CDR3 region: CASSPLKSQGGGYTF. In DNA, the CDR3 is TGTGCCAGCAGCCCCCTGAAATCACAGGGGGGGGGCTACACCTTC.

The rearrangement joins TRBV3-1 (or the pseudogene TRBV3-2) to TRBJ2-2; D may be TRBD2 (7 bases). Trimming pared 1 base from V and 4 bases from J, leaving 10 bases between. In germline, CDR1 is LGHDT, CDR2 YNNKEL (reference sequence). This CDR3 spans 15 amino acids. The CDR3 is CASSQGRGPTGELFF. DNA for the CDR3: TGTGCCAGCAGCCAAGGGCGGGGGCCCACCGGGGAGCTGTTTTTT.

The V call is TRBV2, the J call TRBJ1-5; no firm D call. The germline V gene has CDR1 SNHLY and CDR2 FYNNEI. The CDR3 is 14 amino acids. V was shortened by 8 bases and J by 0 bases, with 11 bases between the two germline ends. CDR3: CASGEGYSNQPQHF. In DNA form, the CDR3 reads TGTGCCAGCGGGGAGGGTTATAGCAATCAGCCCCAGCATTTT.

The genes are TRBV28 and TRBJ2-6, with D unclear. V was trimmed by 7 bases and J by 9 bases, leaving 13 bases between them. The CDR3 length is 13 residues. The germline gives CDR1 MDHEN, CDR2 SYDVKM. CDR3 sequence: CASTLGGGNVLTF. Here the CDR3 DNA reads TGTGCCAGCACCCTCGGTGGTGGCAACGTCCTGACTTTC.

This clone was seen only a few times. The chain employs TRBV6-5 and TRBJ1-1; no firm D call. The V and J ends lost 5 bases and 3 bases respectively, with 16 bases between them. Germline lookup yields CDR1 MNHEY and CDR2 SVGAGI. This CDR3 is built from 15 residues. Here the CDR3 reads CASSPGWRRDTEAFF. The CDR3 DNA follows: TGTGCCAGCAGTCCCGGGTGGCGGCGAGACACTGAAGCTTTCTTT.

The CDR3 DNA follows: TGTGCCTGGAGTATGGACAGGGGAATTCAGCCCCAGCATTTT. It yields the protein CAWSMDRGIQPQHF. V gene TRBV30 combines with J gene TRBJ1-5; TRBD1 matches 9 bases. The CDR3 is 14 residues long. Germline CDR1 is GTSNPN and CDR2 is SVGIG (reference sequence). The J segment lost 6 bases and the V segment lost 2 bases, leaving 5 bases of the junction unmatched.

In its sample, this clone was seen once. The chain is built from TRBV5-6 and TRBJ1-1; D gene unclear. CDR1 and CDR2 (germline): SGHDT, YYEEEE. The CDR3 is 14 residues long. The V end lost 2 bases, the J end lost 2 bases, and 10 bases lay between the germline ends. CDR3 sequence reads: CASSFLGVNTEAFF. Written as DNA, the CDR3 is TGTGCCAGCAGCTTCCTCGGGGTTAACACTGAAGCTTTCTTT.

The rearrangement uses TRBV6-2 or TRBV6-3 and TRBJ2-7; 8 nucleotides line up with TRBD2. The CDR3 contains 14 residues. Germline loops: CDR1 MNHEY, CDR2 SVGEGT. The V segment lost 5 bases and the J segment 5 bases; nucleotides outside the gene matches: 8. CDR3 sequence reads: CASSRAGGLHEQYF. The CDR3 coding sequence is TGTGCCAGCAGTCGTGCGGGGGGCCTCCACGAGCAGTACTTC.

The V gene is TRBV7-9, the J gene TRBJ1-2; TRBD1 might be the D (5 bases). Trimming stripped 5 bases from V and 4 bases from J, with 14 bases between. The CDR3 is 14 amino acids. Per germline, CDR1 SEHNR and CDR2 FQNEAQ (reference sequence). Here the CDR3 reads CASSSRRQFYGYTF. In DNA form, the CDR3 reads TGTGCCAGCAGCAGCAGAAGACAGTTCTATGGCTACACCTTC.

CDR3 sequence: CASSLAVVGANVLTF. In DNA form, the CDR3 reads TGTGCCAGCAGCTTAGCCGTAGTAGGGGCCAACGTCCTGACTTTC. The V gene is TRBV7-2, the J gene TRBJ2-6; D is uncertain. The ends were cut back, 0 bases at V and 4 bases at J, with 7 bases in the middle. From germline, CDR1 is SGHTA and CDR2 FQGNSA. The CDR3 is 15 amino acids.

The V gene is TRBV6-1, the J gene TRBJ2-7, with D unresolved. V lost 1 base to trimming and J lost 0 bases, with 7 bases between them. Per the germline V gene, CDR1 is MNHNS and CDR2 is SASEGT. The CDR3 runs to 14 residues. CDR3: CASSEGASSYEQYF. The CDR3 bases are TGTGCCAGCAGTGAAGGGGCGTCCTCCTACGAGCAGTACTTC.

The CDR3 spells CASSSRGGTNYGYTF. DNA for the CDR3: TGTGCCAGCAGTTCCCGGGGGGGGACCAACTATGGCTACACCTTC. This sequence joins TRBV28 and TRBJ1-2; D is perhaps TRBD1 (5 bases). V dropped 4 bases and J dropped 2 bases, with 14 bases sitting between them. The germline V gene has CDR1 MDHEN and CDR2 SYDVKM. The CDR3 sequence is 15 residues long.

The V call is TRBV7-6, the J call TRBJ1-1; no definite D call. Germline-derived CDR1 and CDR2 are SGHVS and FNYEAQ. The CDR3 has 14 residues. V lost 5 bases to trimming and J lost 1 base, with 11 bases between them. Written as DNA, the CDR3 is TGTGCCAGCAGCACCGGCCCGGGGAACACTGAAGCTTTCTTT. This sequence encodes CASSTGPGNTEAFF.

The CDR3 DNA reads as TGTGCCAGCGGAACTAGCGGGGGGGTAACGTACAATGAGCAGTTCTTC. It yields the protein CASGTSGGVTYNEQFF. This chain uses TRBV3-1 (or the pseudogene TRBV3-2) with TRBJ2-1; 13 bases agree with TRBD2. The CDR3 is made up of 16 amino acids. The trim removed 8 bases at V and 4 bases at J, leaving 8 bases unmatched. Germline CDR1 is LGHDT and CDR2 is YNNKEL (reference sequence).

V usage is TRBV4-1 and J usage is TRBJ2-3; 8 nucleotides agree with TRBD2. The germline gives CDR1 MGHRA, CDR2 YSYEKL. This CDR3 contains 15 residues. The J segment lost 2 bases and the V segment lost 5 bases, leaving 6 bases of the junction unmatched. CDR3 amino acids: CASSLPAGATDTQYF. The CDR3 bases are TGCGCCAGCAGCTTACCAGCGGGGGCCACAGATACGCAGTATTTT.

The chain uses TRBV6-5 and TRBJ1-2, with D possibly being TRBD1 (6 bases). Germline V gene sequence: CDR1 MNHEY, CDR2 SVGAGI. V was shortened by 6 bases and J by 6 bases, with 11 bases between the two germline ends. The CDR3 extends over 12 amino acids. CDR3 nucleotide sequence: TGTGCCAGCAGCCGTACAGGGCATGGCTACACCTTC. This translates into CASSRTGHGYTF.